The rows below give T cell receptor beta chains drawn from one sample of a study of control samples from healthy donors and cancer patients. Sequenced by immunoSEQ multiplex PCR; TCRdb stores in-frame clones only, minus some. Of some 96,000 clones listed, 93% are singletons. The sample was blood. These receptors were obtained from a man aged 18 to 30 in good health. CDR3s include the opening cysteine and the closing phenylalanine or tryptophan. D genes are given only for firm matches. Clone sizes are given selectively: once, few, many, or a class where the clone is expanded.

j_call v_call d_call clone_size cdr3_aa cdr3_nt
TRBJ1-3 TRBV6-1 - - CASSESQKVSGNTIYF TGTGCCAGCAGTGAATCCCAAAAGGTCTCTGGAAACACCATATATTTT
TRBJ1-1 TRBV7-2 TRBD1 - CASSFNRGMNTEAFF TGTGCCAGCAGTTTTAACAGGGGAATGAACACTGAAGCTTTCTTT
TRBJ1-4 TRBV3-1/TRBV3-2 - - CASSQGHKGEKLFF TGTGCCAGCAGCCAAGGCCATAAGGGTGAAAAACTGTTTTTT
TRBJ1-4 TRBV6-1 TRBD1 once CASSEGQGGEKLFF TGTGCCAGCAGTGAGGGGCAGGGGGGCGAAAAACTGTTTTTT
TRBJ1-6 TRBV27 TRBD1 - CASSLRTGERSPLHF TGTGCCAGCAGTTTAAGAACAGGGGAACGTTCACCCCTCCACTTT
TRBJ1-2 TRBV13 TRBD1 - CASSLRGDRGTYRGYTF TGTGCCAGCAGCTTACGAGGCGACAGGGGAACGTATCGGGGCTACACCTTC
TRBJ2-5 TRBV9 TRBD1 - CASSVGPFPGDSMRETQYF TGTGCCAGCAGCGTAGGCCCTTTTCCCGGGGACAGCATGAGAGAGACCCAGTACTTC
TRBJ2-3 TRBV4-1 - - CASTPARASPNTDTQYF TGCGCCAGCACCCCAGCCAGGGCATCTCCCAACACAGATACGCAGTATTTT
TRBJ2-7 TRBV30 - - CAWSDGGEQYF TGTGCCTGGAGTGACGGGGGCGAGCAGTACTTC
TRBJ2-2 TRBV4-1 - - CASSHSRLAGTRTPGSCFF -
TRBJ1-2 TRBV29-1 - - CSVEFRGNGYTF TGCAGCGTTGAGTTCAGGGGCAATGGCTACACCTTC
TRBJ1-3 TRBV11-2 - - CASSIWTDGNTIYF TGTGCCAGCAGCATATGGACGGATGGAAACACCATATATTTT
TRBJ2-1 TRBV2 TRBD2 - CASSEGLAGVLNEQFF TGTGCCAGCAGTGAAGGACTAGCGGGAGTTCTAAATGAGCAGTTCTTC
TRBJ1-1 TRBV25-1 - - CASSENYRPMNTEAFF TGTGCCAGCAGTGAGAATTACAGACCGATGAACACTGAAGCTTTCTTT
TRBJ1-2 TRBV21-1 - - CASSTWPRTGENYGYTF TGTGCCAGCAGCACATGGCCGCGGACAGGGGAAAACTATGGCTACACCTTC
TRBJ2-1 TRBV7-9 - - CASSFVGLAFNEQFF TGTGCCAGCAGCTTCGTTGGGCTAGCTTTCAATGAGCAGTTCTTC
TRBJ2-2 TRBV30 - - CAWRRQANTGELFF TGTGCCTGGAGGAGGCAGGCGAACACCGGGGAGCTGTTTTTT
TRBJ2-2 TRBV27 TRBD2 - CASSRGGNTGELFF TGTGCCAGCAGCCGCGGGGGGAACACCGGGGAGCTGTTTTTT
TRBJ1-2 TRBV19 - - CASSIATGFKDYGYTF TGTGCCAGTAGTATAGCTACAGGGTTTAAAGACTATGGCTACACCTTC
TRBJ2-1 TRBV15 TRBD2 - CATSRELAGAYNEQFF TGTGCCACCAGCAGAGAACTAGCGGGGGCGTACAATGAGCAGTTCTTC
TRBJ2-7 TRBV2 - - CASSLQEYEQYF TGTGCCAGCAGCCTACAGGAGTACGAGCAGTACTTC
TRBJ2-5 TRBV12-3/TRBV12-4 - - CASSLSGETQYF TGTGCCAGCAGTTTATCGGGAGAGACCCAGTACTTC
TRBJ2-6 TRBV5-5 - - CASSLLTGVPGANVLTF TGTGCCAGCAGCTTGCTCACGGGGGTACCTGGGGCCAACGTCCTGACTTTC
TRBJ2-1 TRBV24-1 - - CATSDYSGQQLF TGTGCCACCAGTGACTATAGCGGACAACAACTCTTC
TRBJ2-1 TRBV6-1 - once CASSEGEYNEQFF TGTGCCAGCAGTGAAGGGGAATACAATGAGCAGTTCTTC
TRBJ1-6 TRBV30 - - CAWSYVKNSPLHF TGTGCCTGGAGCTACGTGAAGAATTCACCCCTCCACTTT
TRBJ1-5 TRBV7-8 TRBD1 - CASSSRDRGSNQPQHF TGTGCCAGCAGCTCGCGGGACAGGGGGTCTAATCAGCCCCAGCATTTT
TRBJ1-2 TRBV4-3 TRBD1 once CASSQGQGARGYTF TGCGCCAGCAGCCAGGGACAGGGGGCGAGGGGCTACACCTTC
TRBJ2-1 TRBV6-5 - - CASNIGRDRHNEQFF TGTGCCAGCAACATCGGACGGGACCGCCACAATGAGCAGTTCTTC
TRBJ2-1 TRBV2 TRBD2 - CASSPSGGDDEQFF TGTGCCAGCAGTCCTAGCGGGGGGGACGATGAGCAGTTCTTC
TRBJ2-7 TRBV7-9 - - CASSGRDTAYEQYF TGTGCCAGCAGCGGCAGGGACACCGCCTACGAGCAGTACTTC
TRBJ2-1 TRBV2 - once CASSQGTRGGPGSKNEQFF TGTGCCAGCAGCCAAGGGACTAGAGGGGGCCCGGGTAGTAAAAATGAGCAGTTCTTC
TRBJ2-5 TRBV10-2 - - CASRKQGAQETQYF TGCGCCAGCAGGAAACAGGGAGCGCAAGAGACCCAGTACTTC
TRBJ2-1 TRBV4-1 - - CASSQGLNEQFF TGCGCCAGCAGCCAAGGGTTAAATGAGCAGTTCTTC
TRBJ2-7 TRBV7-8 - - CASSLEGRAYEQYF TGTGCCAGCAGCTTAGAGGGCCGTGCCTACGAGCAGTACTTC
TRBJ1-1 TRBV7-3 - - CASSSLDPGDPTEAFF TGTGCCAGCAGCTCCTTAGACCCAGGGGATCCCACTGAAGCTTTCTTT
TRBJ2-3 TRBV4-1 - once CASSQDFANTQYF TGCGCCAGCAGCCAAGATTTTGCGAATACGCAGTATTTT
TRBJ1-6 TRBV18 - - CASSVDRQNSPLHF TGTGCCAGCTCCGTAGACAGACAAAATTCACCCCTCCACTTT
TRBJ1-3 TRBV30 - - CAWNKAGSIHKYF TGTGCCTGGAACAAAGCCGGCAGTATCCACAAATATTTT
TRBJ2-2 TRBV6-4 - - CARSRDSHTGELFF TGTGCCAGGTCCCGGGACTCGCACACCGGGGAGCTGTTTTTT
TRBJ1-1 TRBV5-1 - once CASSQTGTEAFF TGCGCCAGCAGCCAGACGGGTACTGAAGCTTTCTTT
TRBJ2-5 TRBV28 TRBD2 - CASSPLALLAGTQETQYF TGTGCCAGCAGTCCCCTAGCCCTCCTAGCGGGAACGCAAGAGACCCAGTACTTC
TRBJ2-3 TRBV7-2 TRBD1 - CASSLDGTGSYRDTQYF TGTGCCAGCAGCTTAGATGGGACAGGGTCATACCGAGATACGCAGTATTTT
TRBJ1-5 TRBV7-9 - - CASSPEEYSNQPQHF TGTGCCAGCAGCCCCGAAGAATATAGCAATCAGCCCCAGCATTTT
TRBJ1-1 TRBV7-3 - - CASSLSLGRNTEAFF TGTGCCAGCAGCTTATCCCTGGGGCGGAACACTGAAGCTTTCTTT
TRBJ1-3 TRBV19 - few CASSIDHSSSGNTIYF TGTGCCAGTAGTATAGATCACAGCTCCTCTGGAAACACCATATATTTT
TRBJ2-2 TRBV7-3 TRBD1 - CASSGSGTGGINTGELFF TGTGCCAGCAGCGGCTCCGGGACAGGGGGCATTAACACCGGGGAGCTGTTTTTT
TRBJ2-5 TRBV27 TRBD1 - CASSSLGGTGVGTQYF TGTGCCAGCAGTTCACTGGGGGGGACAGGGGTCGGGACCCAGTACTTC
TRBJ1-2 TRBV5-6 - - CASSSVASWAYGYTF TGTGCCAGCAGCTCGGTAGCGTCTTGGGCCTATGGCTACACCTTC
TRBJ2-2 TRBV18 TRBD1 - CASSQDRADTGELFF TGTGCCAGCTCCCAGGACAGGGCAGACACCGGGGAGCTGTTTTTT
TRBJ2-2 TRBV25-1 - - CASSEDTGLPNTGELFF TGTGCCAGCAGTGAGGATACAGGATTGCCGAACACCGGGGAGCTGTTTTTT
TRBJ1-2 TRBV29-1 - - CSGGESGYGYTF TGCAGCGGGGGAGAATCGGGCTATGGCTACACCTTC
TRBJ2-5 TRBV5-1 TRBD2 - CASSSSSGGTQETQYF TGCGCCAGCAGCTCCTCTAGCGGGGGAACCCAAGAGACCCAGTACTTC
TRBJ1-3 TRBV18 - - CASSPLGTQGGNTIYF TGTGCCAGCTCACCACTCGGGACACAAGGAGGAAACACCATATATTTT
TRBJ1-3 TRBV15 TRBD1 - CATSRGQGVGNTIYF TGTGCCACCAGCAGAGGCCAGGGGGTCGGTAACACCATATATTTT